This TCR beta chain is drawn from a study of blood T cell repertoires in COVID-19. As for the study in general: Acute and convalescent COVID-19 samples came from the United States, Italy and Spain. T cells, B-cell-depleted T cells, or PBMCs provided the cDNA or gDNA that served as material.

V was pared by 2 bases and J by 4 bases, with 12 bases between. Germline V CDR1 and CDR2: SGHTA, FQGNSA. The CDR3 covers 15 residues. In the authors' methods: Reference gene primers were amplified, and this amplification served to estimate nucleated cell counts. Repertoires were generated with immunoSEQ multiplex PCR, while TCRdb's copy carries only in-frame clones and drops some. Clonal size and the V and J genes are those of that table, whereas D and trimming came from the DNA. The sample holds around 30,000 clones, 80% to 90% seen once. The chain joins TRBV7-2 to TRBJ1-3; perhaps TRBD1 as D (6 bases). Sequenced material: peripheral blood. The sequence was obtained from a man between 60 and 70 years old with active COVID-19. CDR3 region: CASSLSLGTGNTIYF. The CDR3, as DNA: TGTGCCAGCAGCTTAAGTTTGGGGACAGGAAACACCATATATTTT.